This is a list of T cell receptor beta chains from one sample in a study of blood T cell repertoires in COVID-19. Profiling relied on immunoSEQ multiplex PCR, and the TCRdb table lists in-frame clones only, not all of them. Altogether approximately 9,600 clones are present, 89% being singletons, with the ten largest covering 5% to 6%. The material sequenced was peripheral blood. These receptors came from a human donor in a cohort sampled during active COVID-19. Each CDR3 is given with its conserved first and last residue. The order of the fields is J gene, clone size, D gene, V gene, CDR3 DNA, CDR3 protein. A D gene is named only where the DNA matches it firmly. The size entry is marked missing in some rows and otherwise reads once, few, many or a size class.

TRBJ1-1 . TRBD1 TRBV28 TGTGCCAGCAGTCTTAACAGGGGCAGTGGGACTGAAGCTTTCTTT CASSLNRGSGTEAFF
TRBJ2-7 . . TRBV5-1 TGCGCCAGCAGCTTGGGGCAGATCTACGAGCAGTACTTC CASSLGQIYEQYF
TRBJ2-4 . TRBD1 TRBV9 TGTGCCAGCAGCGGGGTGGGGACAGGGATAAACATTCAGTACTTC CASSGVGTGINIQYF
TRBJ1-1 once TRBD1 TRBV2 TGTGCCAGCAGTTCCCACAGGGGAGGTCACACTGAAGCTTTCTTT CASSSHRGGHTEAFF
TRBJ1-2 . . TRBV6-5 TGTGCCAGCAGCACGGGCCGACAGGCTGATGGCTACACCTTC CASSTGRQADGYTF
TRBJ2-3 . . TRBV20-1 TGCAGTGCTAGGCGTACAGATACGCAGTATTTT CSARRTDTQYF
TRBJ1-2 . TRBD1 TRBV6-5 TGTGCCAGCAGTTACAGGACAGGCACTAACTATGGCTACACCTTC CASSYRTGTNYGYTF
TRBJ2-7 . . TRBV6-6 TGTGCCAGCAGTTACCCTCCGGAGGGGGGGCTAGGGGAGCAGTACTTC CASSYPPEGGLGEQYF
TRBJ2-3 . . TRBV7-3 TGTGCCAGCAGCTCACCTACCACAGATACGCAGTATTTT CASSSPTTDTQYF
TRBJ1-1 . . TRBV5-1 TGCGCCAGCAGCTTCCGGGTGGACACTGAAACTTTCTTT CASSFRVDTETFF
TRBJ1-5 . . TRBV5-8 TGTGCCAGCAGCCAGGGGACCGTATCTCTTATAGGAAATCAGCCCCAGCATTTT CASSQGTVSLIGNQPQHF
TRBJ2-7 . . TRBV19 TGTGCCAGTAGTATAGATTCACAGGTTCTCCACGAGCAGTACTTC CASSIDSQVLHEQYF
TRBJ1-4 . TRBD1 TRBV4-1 TGCGCCAGCAGCCCGACAGGGAGTCGGGAAAAACTGTTTTTT CASSPTGSREKLFF
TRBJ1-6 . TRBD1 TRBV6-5 TGTGCCAGCAGAGTGGGACAGGGTTATAATTCACCCCTCCACTTT CASRVGQGYNSPLHF
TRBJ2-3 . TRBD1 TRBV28 TGTGCCAGCAGATCTACAGGGGTAGATACGCAGTATTTT CASRSTGVDTQYF
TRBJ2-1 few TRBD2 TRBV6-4 TGTGCCAGCAGTGACGGGACTAGCAATGAGCAGTTCTTC CASSDGTSNEQFF
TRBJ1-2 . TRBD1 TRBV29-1 TGCAGCGTTGAGAGTTCCGTAGACAGGGCCTATGGCTACACCTTC CSVESSVDRAYGYTF
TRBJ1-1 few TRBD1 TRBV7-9 TGTGCCAGCAGCCCATCAACAGGGGGTAACACTGAAGCTTTCTTT CASSPSTGGNTEAFF
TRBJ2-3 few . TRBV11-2 TGTGCCAGCAGCTTCCAGGCCCTCACAGATACGCAGTATTTT CASSFQALTDTQYF
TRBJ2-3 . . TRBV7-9 TGTGCCAGCAGCCTGGGTGACTTTCGCACAGATACGCAGTATTTT CASSLGDFRTDTQYF
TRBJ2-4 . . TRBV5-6 TGTGCCAGCAGCTTGGTCGGGTTAGCCAAAAACATTCAGTACTTC CASSLVGLAKNIQYF
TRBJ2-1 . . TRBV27 TGTGCCAGCAGTCCTGGACAGCTTGAGCAGTTCTTC CASSPGQLEQFF
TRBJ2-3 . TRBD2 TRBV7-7 TGTGCTAGCAGCCCCGCTAGCGGGGGGGATACGCAGTATTTT CASSPASGGDTQYF
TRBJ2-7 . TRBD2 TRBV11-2 TGTGCCAGCAGCAGACTCGGGGGGGAATACGAGCAGTACTTC CASSRLGGEYEQYF
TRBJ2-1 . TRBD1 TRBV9 TGTGCCAGCAGCGTAGGGGGGACAGGGGCGATAGATGAGCAGTTCTTC CASSVGGTGAIDEQFF
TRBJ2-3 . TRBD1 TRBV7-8 TGTGCCAGCAGCTTAGAAACAGGGGCCCGCACAGATACGCAGTATTTT CASSLETGARTDTQYF
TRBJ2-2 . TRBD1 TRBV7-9 TGTGCCAGCAGCCGGGACAGGTTTCTCGCCGGGGAGCTGTTTTTT CASSRDRFLAGELFF
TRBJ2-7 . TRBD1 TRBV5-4 TGTGCCAGCAGCTTCGAACCGAACGACAGGGCCTACGAGCAGTACTTC CASSFEPNDRAYEQYF
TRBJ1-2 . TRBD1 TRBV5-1 TGCGCCAGCAGCTCGGGACAGGGGGAGGGCTACACCTTC CASSSGQGEGYTF
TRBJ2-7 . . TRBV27 TGTGCCAGCAGTTTATCCCCGGGTTCCCAGCAGTACTTC CASSLSPGSQQYF
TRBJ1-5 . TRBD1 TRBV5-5 TGTGCCAGCAGCTTGATGGCGCCGGGACAGTCGGGTCAGCCCCAGCATTTT CASSLMAPGQSGQPQHF
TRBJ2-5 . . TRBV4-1 TGCGCCAGCAGCCAAGGTAACAGTCAAGAGACCCAGTACTTC CASSQGNSQETQYF
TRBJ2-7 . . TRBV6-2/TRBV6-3 TGTGCCAGCAGCCAAAAGAGGTACGAGCAGTACTTC CASSQKRYEQYF
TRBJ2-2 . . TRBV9 TGTGCCAGCAGCGCCGGACAGACCTCCAACACCGGGGAGCTGTTTTTT CASSAGQTSNTGELFF
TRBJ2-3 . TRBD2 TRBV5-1 TGCGCCAGCAGCCCATTGGTTAGCGGGGGGGCCAACACAGATACGCAGTATTTT CASSPLVSGGANTDTQYF
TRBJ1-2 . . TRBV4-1 TGCGCCAGCAGCACAGTAACTAACTATGGCTACACCTTC CASSTVTNYGYTF
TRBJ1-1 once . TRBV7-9 TGTGCCAGCAGCTTCGGGACACTGAACACTGAAGCTTTCTTT CASSFGTLNTEAFF